The 24 T cell receptor beta chains listed next were all sequenced from one sample in a study of shared clonotypes between healthy human individuals. TCRdb's table, derived via immunoSEQ multiplex PCR, lists solely in-frame clones and lacks some. The sample has around 500,000 clones; 75% to 85% are singletons. Sequenced sample: PBMCs. These receptors came from a middle-aged woman in good health. Some clones in this sample may be carry-over from other donors' samples.

The chain joins TRBV14 to TRBJ1-2; weak D call: TRBD1 (6 bases). Germline V gives CDR1 SGHDN, CDR2 FVKESK. CDR3 length equals 14 residues. The V end was cut by 4 bases, the J end by 7 bases, with 16 bases between. This CDR3 is CASSPGTTSRGYTF. The CDR3 DNA reads as TGTGCCAGCAGCCCGGGGACAACCTCGCGTGGCTACACCTTC.

J is TRBJ2-1 and V is TRBV9; 7 bases match TRBD2. V shed 0 bases, J shed 4 bases, and the junction held 7 bases outside the gene matches. Germline values: CDR1 SGDLS, CDR2 YYNGEE. The CDR3 extends over 16 amino acids. The CDR3 DNA reads TGTGCCAGCAGCGTAGTGGCTAGCGGTAATTACAATGAGCAGTTCTTC. As protein: CASSVVASGNYNEQFF.

The rearrangement joins TRBV28 to TRBJ2-1, with 8 bases lining up with TRBD1. The CDR3 covers 16 residues. The J segment lost 3 bases and the V segment lost 4 bases, leaving 8 bases of the junction unmatched. The V gene's germline CDR1 is MDHEN and CDR2 SYDVKM. CDR3 in amino acids: CASSSTGTGNYNEQFF. The CDR3, as DNA: TGTGCCAGCAGTTCAACGGGGACAGGTAACTACAATGAGCAGTTCTTC.

This clone was detected a few times. The chain is built from TRBV7-9 and TRBJ2-1, with 7 bases lining up with TRBD2. Germline loops: CDR1 SEHNR, CDR2 FQNEAQ (reference sequence). The length of the CDR3 is 19 residues. J lost 5 bases, V lost 5 bases, and 21 bases had no gene match. CDR3 nucleotides: TGTGCCAGCAGCACTAGCCAGTTATCGTTCGGGAGGACCAACAATGAGCAGTTCTTC. It codes for CASSTSQLSFGRTNNEQFF.

J is TRBJ1-6 and V is TRBV7-9; D unclear. CDR3 size: 15 residues. V was shortened by 5 bases and J by 7 bases, with 15 bases between the two germline ends. CDR1 is SEHNR and CDR2 is FQNEAQ in the germline V gene (reference sequence). This chain's CDR3 is CASSPPSSGNSPLHF. In nucleotides, the CDR3 is TGTGCCAGCAGCCCCCCCAGCTCGGGAAATTCACCCCTCCACTTT.

This chain joins TRBV19 and TRBJ2-7, with D perhaps TRBD1 or TRBD2 (5 bases each). Germline lookup yields CDR1 LNHDA and CDR2 SQIVND (reference sequence). The CDR3 runs 13 residues. Trimming took 6 bases from V and 3 from J, leaving 12 bases between them. DNA of the CDR3: TGTGCCAGTAGCTCGGGACCCGACTACGAGCAGTACTTC. This gives the protein CASSSGPDYEQYF.

V is TRBV29-1 and J is TRBJ1-1; TRBD1 aligns across 10 bases. Germline lookup yields CDR1 SQVTM and CDR2 ANQGSEA. After removal of 4 bases from V and 4 bases from J, the junction contained 6 bases not matched to a gene. The CDR3 covers 14 residues. CDR3 in DNA: TGCAGCGTTGTCCCGACAGGGGGCACCACTGAAGCTTTCTTT. This encodes CSVVPTGGTTEAFF.

The chain is built from TRBV5-4 and TRBJ1-4; D is uncertain. Germline CDR1 is SGHNT and CDR2 is YYREEE (reference sequence). Trimming cost V 4 bases and J 0 bases, with 10 bases left between them. The length of the CDR3 is 15 residues. The CDR3 loop is CASSPLVATNEKLFF. Here the CDR3 DNA reads TGTGCCAGCAGCCCCCTGGTCGCAACTAATGAAAAACTGTTTTTT.

This chain joins TRBV28 and TRBJ2-2, with D unclear. Trimming shortened V by 8 bases and J by 2 bases, and 15 bases separated the two germline ends. The CDR3 is 15 amino acids. The germline gives CDR1 MDHEN, CDR2 SYDVKM. The DNA of the CDR3 is TGTGCCAGCCTATGGGCCAGAGCTAACACCGGGGAGCTGTTTTTT. Translation: CASLWARANTGELFF. Supplemented by reference TRBV28 and TRBJ2-2, the full variable domain reads DVKVTQSSRYLVKRTGEKVFLECVQDMDHENMFWYRQDPGLGLRLIYFSYDVKMKEKGDIPEGYSVSREKKERFSLILESASTNQTSMYLCASLWARANTGELFFGEGSRLTVL.

The V and J genes are TRBV29-1 and TRBJ1-4; weak D call: TRBD1 (6 bases). The CDR3 is made up of 14 amino acids. Trimming cost V 4 bases and J 7 bases, with 16 bases left between them. Germline V lookup: CDR1 SQVTM, CDR2 ANQGSEA. CDR3 DNA: TGCAGCGTTGGATTTTCAGGGGTGGGTGAAAAACTGTTTTTT. It is translated as CSVGFSGVGEKLFF.

This chain links TRBV19 with TRBJ1-1; tentative D call: TRBD1 (6 bases). V was clipped by 3 bases and J by 3 bases, with 11 bases between them. This CDR3 contains 14 residues. The germline CDR1 and CDR2 sequences are LNHDA and SQIVND (reference sequence). CDR3 nucleotide sequence: TGTGCCAGTAGTATGAGGGGGGAGGACACTGAAGCTTTCTTT. Translation: CASSMRGEDTEAFF.

This clone showed up many times. This sample includes further DNA sequences coding for the same CDR3. V gene TRBV2 combines with J gene TRBJ1-2; TRBD1 matches at 7 bases. Trimming took 8 bases from V and 4 from J; bases not matched to a gene: 4. The germline V gene encodes CDR1 SNHLY and CDR2 FYNNEI. CDR3 length: 12 residues. The CDR3 DNA reads as TGTGCCAGCGACAGGGAAGGCTATGGCTACACCTTC. This sequence encodes CASDREGYGYTF.

CDR3 in DNA: TGTGCCAGCAGTGTTGACAGGGGGCTACCTAATGAAAAACTGTTTTTT. Translation gives CASSVDRGLPNEKLFF. The chain carries TRBV6-1 and TRBJ1-4, with 10 nucleotides matching TRBD1. CDR1 MNHNS and CDR2 SASEGT come from the germline V gene. The CDR3 sequence is 16 residues long. The ends lost 4 bases at V and 3 bases at J; junction bases unmatched: 5.

This clone is a singleton in its sample. The genes are TRBV6-5 and TRBJ1-1, with a tentative D call TRBD1 (6 bases). Trimming pared 6 bases from V and 1 base from J, leaving 15 bases between. CDR3 length equals 15 residues. Germline V gene lookup returns CDR1 MNHEY and CDR2 SVGAGI. The CDR3 spells CASSPQPGANTEAFF. CDR3 DNA: TGTGCCAGCAGCCCCCAACCAGGGGCGAACACTGAAGCTTTCTTT.

The chain couples TRBV6-6 to TRBJ2-3; 9 bases are shared with TRBD2. The CDR3 covers 14 residues. The V gene end was trimmed by 7 bases and the J gene end by 3 bases; junction bases not matched to a gene: 5. Germline V gene data show CDR1 as MNHNY and CDR2 as SVGAGI (reference sequence). The CDR3 DNA sequence: TGTGCCAGCAAGTTGCGGGAGGGGACAGATACGCAGTATTTT. This translates into CASKLREGTDTQYF.

This chain uses TRBV7-9 with TRBJ1-2; D remains ambiguous. Deletions cut 5 bases from V and 3 bases from J, with 10 bases between. The V gene's germline CDR1 is SEHNR and CDR2 FQNEAQ (reference sequence). The CDR3 loop spans 13 amino acids. CDR3 nucleotides: TGTGCCAGCAGCCCTCTGACATACTATGGCTACACCTTC. Its translation: CASSPLTYYGYTF.

This sequence joins TRBV5-5 and TRBJ2-1; perhaps TRBD2 as D (5 bases). This CDR3 has 15 amino acids. Germline V gene lookup returns CDR1 SGHKS and CDR2 YYEKEE (reference sequence). The V end lost 1 base, the J end lost 3 bases, and 11 bases lay between the germline ends. The CDR3 coding sequence is TGTGCCAGCAGCTTGCGGGGAGCTGACTACAATGAGCAGTTCTTC. Its protein product is CASSLRGADYNEQFF.

The chain uses TRBV19 and TRBJ2-7, with 7 bases fitting TRBD2. The germline V gene has CDR1 LNHDA and CDR2 SQIVND (reference sequence). The length of the CDR3 is 15 residues. The CDR3 sequence is CAEREGGKGSYEQYF. The CDR3 DNA sequence: TGTGCGGAAAGGGAGGGAGGTAAAGGGTCCTACGAGCAGTACTTC.

This rearrangement joins TRBV29-1 to TRBJ2-3; TRBD2 is a possible D gene (7 bases). Per the germline V gene, CDR1 is SQVTM and CDR2 is ANQGSEA. CDR3 length: 14 residues. V was shortened by 7 bases and J by 6 bases, with 20 bases between the two germline ends. The CDR3 spells CSATGEGGSDTQYF. CDR3 bases: TGCAGCGCTACGGGGGAGGGGGGATCGGATACGCAGTATTTT.

This rearrangement joins TRBV7-9 to TRBJ2-3; D is tentatively TRBD1 or TRBD2 (5 bases each). V was clipped by 5 bases and J by 0 bases, with 18 bases between them. This CDR3 comprises 17 residues. The V gene's germline CDR1 is SEHNR and CDR2 FQNEAQ (reference sequence). The CDR3 region has the DNA TGTGCCAGCAGCCGCAACCGGGACGGACGTAGCACAGATACGCAGTATTTT. Its protein product is CASSRNRDGRSTDTQYF.

This clone has a single count. This chain joins TRBV5-1 and TRBJ2-2; 8 nucleotides line up with TRBD1. CDR1 and CDR2 from the germline V gene are SGHRS and YFSETQ. The trim removed 4 bases at V and 7 bases at J, leaving 6 bases unmatched. The CDR3 loop spans 14 amino acids. The CDR3 DNA reads as TGCGCCAGCAGCCCCCAGGGGGCGGACGGGGAGCTGTTTTTT. This codes for CASSPQGADGELFF.

V is TRBV6-5 and J is TRBJ1-5; 7 bases fit TRBD1. Per germline, CDR1 MNHEY and CDR2 SVGAGI. The CDR3 consists of 15 residues. J was trimmed by 2 bases and V by 6 bases; bases with no gene match: 7. CDR3 residues: CASRRQGLGNQPQHF. For the CDR3, the DNA is TGTGCCAGCAGAAGACAGGGTCTAGGCAATCAGCCCCAGCATTTT.

V usage is TRBV27 and J usage is TRBJ2-3; 10 bases match TRBD2. The CDR3 is 16 amino acids. V shed 5 bases, J shed 1 base, and the junction held 6 bases outside the gene matches. Germline V CDR1 and CDR2: MNHEY, SMNVEV (reference sequence). The CDR3, as DNA: TGTGCCAGCAGTGGAGAGGGGACTAGCGGCACAGATACGCAGTATTTT. It is translated as CASSGEGTSGTDTQYF.

V and J are TRBV5-1 and TRBJ1-5; D might be TRBD1 (5 bases). CDR3 length equals 16 residues. Germline CDR1 and CDR2: SGHRS and YFSETQ. The V end lost 4 bases, the J end lost 2 bases, and 16 bases lay between the germline ends. Here the CDR3 reads CASSPTVGGGNQPQHF. For the CDR3, the DNA is TGCGCCAGCAGCCCGACGGTTGGAGGGGGCAATCAGCCCCAGCATTTT.